The 14 T cell receptor beta chains listed next were all sequenced from one sample in a study of blood T cell repertoires in COVID-19. Sequencing was performed with immunoSEQ multiplex PCR; in TCRdb, only in-frame clones are kept and a portion is missing. The sample includes about 60,000 clones, around four fifths of them seen just once. Sequencing input: peripheral blood. All receptors derive from a man aged 25 to 40 with COVID-19, enrolled during active disease.

This chain joins TRBV11-2 and TRBJ2-3; 7 bases line up with TRBD2. The length of the CDR3 is 15 residues. The V and J ends lost 1 base and 1 base, in that order; junction bases with no gene match: 2. Germline values: CDR1 SGHAT, CDR2 FQNNGV. CDR3 DNA sequence: TGTGCCAGCAGCTTAGTGCTAGCGGGCACAGATACGCAGTATTTT. The encoded protein is CASSLVLAGTDTQYF.

J is TRBJ1-1 and V is TRBV3-1 (or the pseudogene TRBV3-2); tentative D call: TRBD1 (5 bases). The germline V and J ends were trimmed by 5 bases and 1 base, with 8 bases remaining between them. From germline, CDR1 is LGHDT and CDR2 YNNKEL (reference sequence). CDR3 length: 13 residues. The CDR3: CASSSTGNTEAFF. In DNA, the CDR3 is TGTGCCAGCAGCTCAACAGGGAACACTGAAGCTTTCTTT.

This chain links TRBV28 with TRBJ2-5, with 10 bases identical to TRBD2. This CDR3 is 19 amino acids long. V lost 5 bases and J lost 5; bases outside the gene matches: 20. Germline-derived CDR1 and CDR2 are MDHEN and SYDVKM. The CDR3, as DNA: TGTGCCAGCAGTCCTCTCCGGATCAAACTAGCGGGAAAGGAGGAGACCCAGTACTTC. Protein sequence: CASSPLRIKLAGKEETQYF.

The chain employs TRBV30 and TRBJ1-3, with TRBD1 identical over 7 bases. Germline loops: CDR1 GTSNPN, CDR2 SVGIG (reference sequence). The length of the CDR3 is 15 residues. J was trimmed by 0 bases and V by 2 bases; bases with no gene match: 4. For the CDR3, the DNA is TGTGCCTGGAGTTTAAGGGACAGCTCTGGAAACACCATATATTTT. Translated: CAWSLRDSSGNTIYF.

The chain uses TRBV20-1 and TRBJ2-1; 10 positions agree with TRBD2. The V gene's germline CDR1 is DFQATT and CDR2 SNEGSKA (reference sequence). The CDR3 is 14 residues long. The V gene end was trimmed by 3 bases and the J gene end by 4 bases; junction bases not matched to a gene: 3. The chain's CDR3 is CSASPSGSYNEQFF. The CDR3 region has the DNA TGCAGTGCTAGTCCTAGCGGGAGTTACAATGAGCAGTTCTTC.

The chain carries TRBV19 and TRBJ2-7; D possibly corresponds to TRBD1 (5 bases). Looked up from germline, CDR1 is LNHDA and CDR2 is SQIVND (reference sequence). The CDR3 loop spans 19 amino acids. Trimming left V 0 bases short and J 0 bases short, with 21 bases between. CDR3 loop: CASSIDPFGQGRISYEQYF. CDR3 DNA sequence: TGTGCCAGTAGTATAGATCCGTTCGGTCAGGGAAGGATCTCCTACGAGCAGTACTTC.

The chain is built from TRBV5-1 and TRBJ2-7, with 7 bases lining up with TRBD1. V shed 0 bases and J 4 bases; nucleotides not matched to a gene: 7. CDR1 is SGHRS, CDR2 YFSETQ, per germline. This CDR3 has 15 amino acids. CDR3 DNA sequence: TGCGCCAGCAGCTTGGACGCGACAGGGTCGTACGAGCAGTACTTC. Translation: CASSLDATGSYEQYF.

The gene calls are TRBV7-3 and TRBJ2-5; 10 bases match TRBD2. This CDR3 contains 17 residues. Germline assignment: CDR1 SGHTA and CDR2 FQGTGA. The junction had 8 bases not matched to a gene; V was cut back by 0 bases and J by 4 bases. CDR3 nucleotides: TGTGCCAGCAGCTTAACGAATACCCTAGCGGGAGCAGAGACCCAGTACTTC. Its translation: CASSLTNTLAGAETQYF.

CDR3 DNA sequence: TGTGCCAGCAGCAAAGAAAGGACAGGGGGAAGTGAAAGGGCCTCCTACGAGCAGTACTTC. This translates into CASSKERTGGSERASYEQYF. The chain links TRBV21-1 to TRBJ2-7; the D call of TRBD1 is as the table states it, not checked on the DNA. TRBV21-1 corresponds to a pseudogene. CDR3 length: 20 amino acids.

The chain recombines TRBV6-2 or TRBV6-3 with TRBJ2-7, with 7 bases fitting TRBD1. The length of the CDR3 is 14 residues. Germline CDR1 reads MNHEY; CDR2 reads SVGEGT. Losses at the gene ends were 6 bases for V and 3 bases for J; bases not matched to a gene: 8. As DNA, the CDR3 is TGTGCCAGCAGCCCGGGACAGATCATCTACGAGCAGTACTTC. Translation: CASSPGQIIYEQYF.

The chain joins TRBV5-4 to TRBJ1-6; D is perhaps TRBD1 (5 bases). Deletions cut 5 bases from V and 16 bases from J, with 13 bases between. The CDR3 totals 11 residues. Germline CDR1 is SGHNT and CDR2 is YYREEE (reference sequence). The DNA of the CDR3 is TGTGCCAGCAGAGTTGAAGGGGTACTCCACTTT. The encoded protein is CASRVEGVLHF.

The chain recombines TRBV5-4 with TRBJ1-1; 9 nucleotides agree with TRBD1. Per the germline V gene, CDR1 is SGHNT and CDR2 is YYREEE (reference sequence). The CDR3 is made up of 14 amino acids. Unmatched junction bases numbered 4, after V lost 3 bases and J lost 4 bases. As DNA, the CDR3 is TGTGCCAGCAGCTCCGGACAGGGGCTCACTGAAGCTTTCTTT. Amino acids: CASSSGQGLTEAFF.

This clone was detected only once. The chain is built from TRBV29-1 and TRBJ1-2; D is unclear. The V gene lost 7 bases and the J gene lost 6 bases, with 9 bases spanning the gap. The CDR3 extends over 10 amino acids. The germline V gene has CDR1 SQVTM and CDR2 ANQGSEA. The CDR3 region is CSAITDGYTF. The CDR3 DNA reads as TGCAGCGCGATCACTGATGGCTACACCTTC.

The chain employs TRBV6-5 and TRBJ1-1; TRBD1 aligns across 9 bases. Trimming at V came to 0 bases and at J to 6 bases, leaving 5 bases not matched to a gene. The CDR3 runs to 15 residues. Germline V gene data show CDR1 as MNHEY and CDR2 as SVGAGI. CDR3 nucleotides: TGTGCCAGCAGTTACTCCACAGGGGGCGGGGCTGAAGCTTTCTTT. Translated: CASSYSTGGGAEAFF.